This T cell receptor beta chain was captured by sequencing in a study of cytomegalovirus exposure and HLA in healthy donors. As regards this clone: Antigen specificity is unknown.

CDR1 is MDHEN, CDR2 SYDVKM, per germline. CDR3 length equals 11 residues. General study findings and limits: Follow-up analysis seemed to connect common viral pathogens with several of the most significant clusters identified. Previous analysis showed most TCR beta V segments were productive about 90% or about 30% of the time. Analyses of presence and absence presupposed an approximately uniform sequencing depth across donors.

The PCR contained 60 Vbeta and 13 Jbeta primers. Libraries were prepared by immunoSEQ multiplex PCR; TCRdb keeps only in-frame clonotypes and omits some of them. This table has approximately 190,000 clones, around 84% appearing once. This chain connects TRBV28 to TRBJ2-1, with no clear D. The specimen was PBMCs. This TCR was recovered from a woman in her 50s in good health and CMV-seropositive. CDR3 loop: CVVSSYNEQFF. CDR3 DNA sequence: TGTGTCGTGAGCTCCTACAATGAGCAGTTCTTC.